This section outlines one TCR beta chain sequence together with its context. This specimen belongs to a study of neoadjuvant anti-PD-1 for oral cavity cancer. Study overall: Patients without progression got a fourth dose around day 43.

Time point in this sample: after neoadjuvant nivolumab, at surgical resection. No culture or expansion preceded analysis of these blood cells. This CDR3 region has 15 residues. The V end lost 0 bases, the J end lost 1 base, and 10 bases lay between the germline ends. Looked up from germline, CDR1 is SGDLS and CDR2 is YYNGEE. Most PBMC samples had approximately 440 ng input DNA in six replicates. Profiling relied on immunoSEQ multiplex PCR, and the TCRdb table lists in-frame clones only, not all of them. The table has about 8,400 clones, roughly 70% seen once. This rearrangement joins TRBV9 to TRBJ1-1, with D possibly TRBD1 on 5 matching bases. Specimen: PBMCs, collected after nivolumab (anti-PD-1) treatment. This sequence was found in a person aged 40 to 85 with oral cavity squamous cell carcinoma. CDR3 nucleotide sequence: TGTGCCAGCAGCGTAGCCTGGGGGGGGAACACTGAAGCTTTCTTT. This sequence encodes CASSVAWGGNTEAFF.